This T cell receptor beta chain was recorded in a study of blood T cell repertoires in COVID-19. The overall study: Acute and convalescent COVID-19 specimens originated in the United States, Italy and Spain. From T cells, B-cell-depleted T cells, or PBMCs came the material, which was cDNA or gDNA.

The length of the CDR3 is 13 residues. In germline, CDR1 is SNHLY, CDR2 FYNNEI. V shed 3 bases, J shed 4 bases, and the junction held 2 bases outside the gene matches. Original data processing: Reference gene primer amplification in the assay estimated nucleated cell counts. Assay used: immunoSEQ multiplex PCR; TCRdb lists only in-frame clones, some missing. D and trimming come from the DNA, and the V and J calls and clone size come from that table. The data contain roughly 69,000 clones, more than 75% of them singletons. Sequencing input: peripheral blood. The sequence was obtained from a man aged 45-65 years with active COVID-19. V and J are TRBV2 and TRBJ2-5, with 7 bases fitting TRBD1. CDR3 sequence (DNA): TGTGCCAGCAGTGACGACAGGGCAGAGACCCAGTACTTC. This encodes CASSDDRAETQYF. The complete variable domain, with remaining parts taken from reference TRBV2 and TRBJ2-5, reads EPEVTQTPSHQVTQMGQEVILRCVPISNHLYFYWYRQILGQKVEFLVSFYNNEISEKSEIFDDQFSVERPDGSNFTLKIRSTKLEDSAMYFCASSDDRAETQYFGPGTRLLVL.